The entry that follows covers one TCR beta chain sequence. The data stem from a study of radiotherapy plus CTLA-4 blockade in lung cancer. Lung cancer patients with chemo-refractory metastatic non-small-cell disease were given focal radiation plus CTLA-4 blockade with ipilimumab. The CDR3 contains 16 residues. Unmatched junction bases numbered 12, after V lost 2 bases and J lost 9 bases. The germline gives CDR1 SGHTS, CDR2 YDEGEE. Libraries were prepared by immunoSEQ multiplex PCR; TCRdb keeps only in-frame clonotypes and omits some of them. Of 50,000 to 70,000 clones listed, around 80% were seen once; the top ten hold under 7%.

V and J are TRBV5-8 and TRBJ2-1, with TRBD2 identical over 9 bases. The sample was peripheral blood, taken from a patient treated with radiotherapy plus ipilimumab. The receptor's source is a human donor with non-small cell lung cancer whose response to radiotherapy plus ipilimumab could not be evaluated. The DNA of the CDR3 is TGTGCCAGCAGCTTCGGGACTAGCCTGGTATCTGGTGAGCAGTTCTTC. This sequence encodes CASSFGTSLVSGEQFF.